The present T cell receptor beta chain was sequenced within a study of response to subunit inactivated influenza vaccine. A single record per CDR3 protein comes from TCRdb applying MiXCR to the RT-PCR reads. The profile shows about half a million distinct CDR3 sequences, around 25% of them singletons. Regarding this clonotype: The antigen is unknown.

V was clipped by 4 bases and J by 4 bases, with 8 bases between them. The CDR3 sequence is 13 residues long. General study points: A suggestion made by the authors is that each seasonal influenza vaccination recruits few new T cells.

Sample: CD4+ T cells sorted from PBMCs, taken 4 to 6 days after vaccination. This sequence was found in a man over 45 who received an inactivated influenza vaccine. This chain uses TRBV12-3 or TRBV12-4 with TRBJ1-5; no firm D call. The DNA for the CDR3 is TGTGCCAGCAGTTCGCTCCAGAATCAGCCCCAGCATTTT. It specifies CASSSLQNQPQHF.